Here is one T cell receptor beta chain with its context. This CDR3 contains 12 residues. V dropped 5 bases and J dropped 0 bases, with 4 bases sitting between them. The germline V gene has CDR1 ENHRY and CDR2 SYGVKD. The data were taken from a study of control samples from healthy donors and cancer patients. Assay used: immunoSEQ multiplex PCR; TCRdb lists only in-frame clones, some missing. The sample comprises approximately 100,000 clones, 86% of which are singletons, and more than 20% rests with the top ten. The TCR was taken from a man aged 30 to 39 in good health. The sample was blood. The J gene is TRBJ1-1, the V gene TRBV10-3; D gene unclear. CDR3 sequence reads: CAISSLNTEAFF. DNA for the CDR3: TGTGCCATCAGTAGCCTGAACACTGAAGCTTTCTTT.